This TCR beta chain derives from a study of blood T cells in healthy people across ages (dated by TCRdb to about 2015). Notes on the research overall: In model experiments, roughly one uniquely barcoded TCR beta cDNA molecule per two T cells was captured by template switching. Using the same blood draw, the study looked at two additional independent replicas of 1 million unique cDNA reads for two donors, one aged 18 to 29 and the other aged 80 or older. Age-related changes in TCR beta repertoire diversity were measured in the study by deep sequencing normalized with unique cDNA molecular identifiers. To avoid experimental bias, donors of different ages were randomly spread across the sequencing lanes. Donors were grouped into four age groups: young (average about 15 years), middle-aged (roughly 37), aged (62) and long-lived (approximately 78).

This clonotype was found many times. The clone's antigen remains unknown. No much larger clone exists at a distance of one base, and base qualities are not known. The germline V gene provides CDR1 MNHEY and CDR2 SVGEGT. Counted from cysteine to phenylalanine, this CDR3 has 12 amino acids. The DNA shown is the 36-base CDR3, in frame from base 1. Cut back by 4 bases and 3 bases, the V and J ends lie 4 bases apart. Systemically healthy Caucasian individuals from Russia, some 40 in total and aged roughly 6 to 100 years, were included as donors. Ten milliliters of peripheral blood were drawn from each donor into EDTA-treated Vacutainer tubes. PBMCs were isolated by Ficoll-Paque density-gradient centrifugation, with at least 7 million obtained per sample. Total RNA was extracted from PBMCs with Trizol reagent, with at least 5.5 micrograms obtained per sample. Naive CD45RAhigh/CD27high T cell percentages were measured by flow cytometry on a PBMC aliquot from every donor.

The paper as a whole reports these results and caveats: Because donor CMV infection status was unknown, age-related changes in expanded clonotypes were potentially confounded. Because profiling used bulk unsorted PBMCs, naive and antigen-experienced compartments could not be compared conclusively. Estimates of total diversity based on one million sequenced T cells were considered lower bounds and underestimates. The long-lived group showed more naive CD4+ T cells, fewer expanded clones and increased TCR diversity than the aged group, suggesting age selection. Observed TCR beta diversity per million T cells fell roughly linearly with age, and a significant reduction was already apparent by age around 40. A strong correlation was found between observed TCR beta diversity and the percentage of naive T cells measured by flow cytometry.

Receptor libraries were prepared by 5' RACE. Sequencing took place on an Illumina HiSeq 2500. A second PCR of about 7 to 12 cycles was run with a J-beta primer mix and a sample-barcoded 5' primer. Each TCR beta cDNA molecule received a unique molecular identifier from a template-switch 5' adaptor carrying 12 random nucleotides. Each sample yielded at least 2.5 million CDR3-containing paired-end reads. The Mint cDNA synthesis kit, primed by a TRBC-specific oligonucleotide, was used to synthesize first-strand cDNA from all RNA. After uracil-DNA glycosylase treatment, a first 18-cycle PCR used universal primers M1SS and BC2_uni_R on all cDNA. In the authors' own workflow: For normalization, 1 million high-quality reads, each with a distinct molecular identifier, were randomly selected from each sample. Instead of being binned into consensus sequences, reads with shared molecular identifiers were discarded. CDR3 identification, clonotype clustering and error correction used MiTCR with a Q25 quality threshold and the strictest error-elimination algorithm. A nonparametric unseen species model with Euler transformation was used to estimate a lower bound on total TCR beta diversity. Using fastp trimming at Q25 and MiXCR clonotype assembly, TCRdb reanalyzed the public sequencing data and kept in-frame beta chains. Rows with one shared CDR3 protein collapse into an entry with the most common genes and DNA. The V and J calls, along with clone size, are taken from TCRdb and not from the paper's own processing. Here the sample has about 670,000 distinct CDR3 sequences; around 38% occur a single time. The ten largest account for around 32% of the sample.

This sequence originates from an elderly man in good health. The rearrangement combines TRBV6-2 or TRBV6-3 with TRBJ2-1, with the identity of the D gene unclear. The sequenced material came from blood. The base sequence is TGTGCCAGCAGTTGGATCTACAATGAGCAGTTCTTC. Its translation reads: CASSWIYNEQFF.